This T cell receptor (beta chain) was observed in a study of blood T cell repertoires in COVID-19. About the research overall: Collection of acute and convalescent COVID-19 samples took place in the United States, Italy and Spain.

Germline trimming cut 5 bases from V and 12 bases from J; bases unmatched to any gene: 9. The V gene's germline CDR1 is MNHEY and CDR2 SMNVEV (reference sequence). The CDR3 covers 12 residues. Sequencing was performed with immunoSEQ multiplex PCR; in TCRdb, only in-frame clones are kept and a portion is missing. The sample consists of about 490,000 clones, approximately 85% of them appearing once. This clonotype was sampled from a human donor in a cohort sampled during active COVID-19. Sequenced input: peripheral blood. The gene calls are TRBV27 and TRBJ2-7; TRBD1 matches at 8 bases. The CDR3 protein is CASSPPDRAVYF. The CDR3 nucleotides read TGTGCCAGCAGTCCACCGGACAGGGCGGTGTACTTC.